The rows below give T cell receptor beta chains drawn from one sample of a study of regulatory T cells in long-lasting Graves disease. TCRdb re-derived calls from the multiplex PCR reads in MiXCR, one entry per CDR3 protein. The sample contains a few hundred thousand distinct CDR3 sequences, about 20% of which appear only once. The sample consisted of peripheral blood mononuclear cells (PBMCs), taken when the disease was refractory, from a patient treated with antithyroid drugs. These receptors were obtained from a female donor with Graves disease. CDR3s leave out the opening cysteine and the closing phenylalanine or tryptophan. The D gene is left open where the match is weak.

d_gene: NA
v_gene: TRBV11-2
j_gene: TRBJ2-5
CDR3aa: ASSLGAEIETQY

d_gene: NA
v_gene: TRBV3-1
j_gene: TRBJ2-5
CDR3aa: ASSQEGWGRETQY

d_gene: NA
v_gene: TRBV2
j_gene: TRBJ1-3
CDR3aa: ASSEDQLGNTIY

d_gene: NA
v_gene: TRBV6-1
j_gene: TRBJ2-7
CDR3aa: ASRLGAGGYEQY

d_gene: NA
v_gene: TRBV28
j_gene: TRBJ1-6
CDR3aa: ASTPAGPPGSPLH

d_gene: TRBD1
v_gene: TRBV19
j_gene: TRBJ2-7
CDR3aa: ASRGTVSYEQY

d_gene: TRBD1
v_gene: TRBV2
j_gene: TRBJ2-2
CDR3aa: ASRAGQVAGELF

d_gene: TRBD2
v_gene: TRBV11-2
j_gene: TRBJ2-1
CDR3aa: ASSSTRTSGRTRRNEQF

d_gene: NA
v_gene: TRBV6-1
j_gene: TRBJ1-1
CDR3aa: ATYPRTHGRLNTEAF

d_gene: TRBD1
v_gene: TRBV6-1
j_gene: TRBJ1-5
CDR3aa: ASMTGQNQPQH

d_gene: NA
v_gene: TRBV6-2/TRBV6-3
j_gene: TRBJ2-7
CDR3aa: ASMGEPHEQY

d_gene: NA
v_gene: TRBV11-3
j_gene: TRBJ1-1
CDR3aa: ASSLDLGQAF

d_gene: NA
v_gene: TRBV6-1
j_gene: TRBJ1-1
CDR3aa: AIRDMNTEAF

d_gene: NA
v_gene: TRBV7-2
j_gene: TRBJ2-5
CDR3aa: ASSDRAGQETQY

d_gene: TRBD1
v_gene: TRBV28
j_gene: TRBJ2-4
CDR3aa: ASSPGGPPKNIQY

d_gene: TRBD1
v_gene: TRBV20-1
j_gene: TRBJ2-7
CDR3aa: SAQYLRQGVYEQY

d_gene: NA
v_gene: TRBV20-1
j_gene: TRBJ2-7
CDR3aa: SARGLYGDSYEQY

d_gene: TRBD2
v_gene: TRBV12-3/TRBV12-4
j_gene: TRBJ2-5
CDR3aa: ASTPSASGAETQY

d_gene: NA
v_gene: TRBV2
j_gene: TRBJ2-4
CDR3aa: ASSGVLAKNIQY

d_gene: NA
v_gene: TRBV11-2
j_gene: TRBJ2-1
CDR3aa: ASSSQSGAVEQF

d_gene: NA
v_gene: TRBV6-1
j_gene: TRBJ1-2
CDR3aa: ASSIHRQAPYGYT

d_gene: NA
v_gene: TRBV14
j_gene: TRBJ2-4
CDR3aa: ASSQEGSYKNIQY

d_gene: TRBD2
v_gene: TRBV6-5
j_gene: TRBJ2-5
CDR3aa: ASSYSTGGAGETQY

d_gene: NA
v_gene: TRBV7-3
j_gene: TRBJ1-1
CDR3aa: ASSLVSSGNAEAF

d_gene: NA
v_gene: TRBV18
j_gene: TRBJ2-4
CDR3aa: ASSPPKRPGAKNIQY

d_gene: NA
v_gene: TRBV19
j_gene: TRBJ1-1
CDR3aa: ASSIGRQMNTEAF

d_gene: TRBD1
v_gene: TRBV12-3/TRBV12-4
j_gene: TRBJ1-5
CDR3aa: ASSYRGFNQPQH

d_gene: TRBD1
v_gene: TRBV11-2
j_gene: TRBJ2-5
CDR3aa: ASSFAGTGVPSLQETQY

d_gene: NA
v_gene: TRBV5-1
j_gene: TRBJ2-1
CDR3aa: ASSLIPVSYNEQF

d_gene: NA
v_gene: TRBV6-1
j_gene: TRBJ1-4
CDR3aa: ASSESPGANEKLF

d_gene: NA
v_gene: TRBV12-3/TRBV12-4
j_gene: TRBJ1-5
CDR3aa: ASSLPLVGSNQPQH

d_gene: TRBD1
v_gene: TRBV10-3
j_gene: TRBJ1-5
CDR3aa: ATRDRNNQPQH